This T cell receptor beta chain was found in a study of beta chain features in type 1 diabetes. This clone has only a few counts. What it binds is unknown. The isolated RNA, all of it, was reverse transcribed, so expressed TCRB transcripts were what got sequenced. Libraries were prepared by immunoSEQ multiplex PCR; TCRdb keeps only in-frame clonotypes and omits some of them. The sample includes 250,000 to 300,000 clones, roughly 24% of them seen just once. Study findings and constraints: A moderate, significant TCRB CDR3 shortening appeared in type 1 diabetes across four CD4+ subsets.

With 0 bases removed from V and 6 bases from J, the gap between germline ends came to 7 bases. Germline CDR1 reads SGDLS; CDR2 reads YYNGEE. The CDR3 runs 13 residues. This receptor was identified in a woman in her thirties with type 1 diabetes. Sequencing input: naive CD4+ T cells from blood. V gene TRBV9 combines with J gene TRBJ2-1; D is unclear. The CDR3 region is CASSVGATNEQFF. Written as DNA, the CDR3 is TGTGCCAGCAGCGTAGGAGCAACCAATGAGCAGTTCTTC.